This T cell receptor beta chain came from a study of tumor and adjacent non-tumor tissue in lung cancer. TCRbeta libraries were built with three rounds of nested PCR, modified from ARM-PCR. TCRdb itself ran the multiplex PCR reads through MiXCR, one entry per CDR3 protein. The data hold 90,000 to 120,000 distinct CDR3 sequences, with approximately 60% observed a single time. With respect to this clonotype: Its antigen is still unknown. A junction boundary mismatches the germline segment, possibly from a read error.

Study-wide points: Significantly higher TCR diversity was found in tumor than normal lung. In normal lung, the top 100 clones were significantly more dominant than in tumor.

CDR3 length: 14 residues. Germline CDR1 SGHAT, CDR2 FQNNGV. The template was RNA from unsorted bulk tissue. The normal lung tissue was taken more than 3 cm from the tumor edge. Material for sequencing was distant non-tumor lung tissue. This chain links TRBV11-2 with TRBJ2-5; D is ambiguous. The TCR comes from a man aged 25-45 years with non-small cell lung cancer. CDR3 amino acids: CTSSPLLVGETQYF. CDR3 DNA: TGTACCAGCAGCCCTCTGCTAGTGGGTGAGACCCAGTACTTC.